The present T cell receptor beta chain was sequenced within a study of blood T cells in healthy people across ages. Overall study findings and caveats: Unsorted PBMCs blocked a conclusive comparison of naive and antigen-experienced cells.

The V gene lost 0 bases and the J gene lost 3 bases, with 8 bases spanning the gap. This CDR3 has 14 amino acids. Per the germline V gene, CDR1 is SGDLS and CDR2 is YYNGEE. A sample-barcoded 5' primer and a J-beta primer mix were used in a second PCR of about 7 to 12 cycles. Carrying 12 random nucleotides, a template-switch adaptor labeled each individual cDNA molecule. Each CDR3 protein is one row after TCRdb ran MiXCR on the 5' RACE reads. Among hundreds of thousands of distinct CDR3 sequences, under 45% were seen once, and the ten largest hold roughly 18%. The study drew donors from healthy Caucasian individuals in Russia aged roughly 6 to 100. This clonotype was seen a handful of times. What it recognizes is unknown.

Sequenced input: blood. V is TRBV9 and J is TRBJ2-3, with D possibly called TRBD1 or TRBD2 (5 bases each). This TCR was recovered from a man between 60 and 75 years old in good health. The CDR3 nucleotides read TGTGCCAGCAGCGTAGGGGGACCGACAGATACGCAGTATTTT. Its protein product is CASSVGGPTDTQYF.